This is a list of T cell receptor beta chains from one sample in a study of T cell repertoires in cytomegalovirus infection. TCRdb re-called the reads with MiXCR, one entry per CDR3 protein. Here the sample spans some 46,000 distinct CDR3 sequences, about 21% being singletons. Their recognized antigens are unknown. Material: CD8+ T cells from cultured PBMCs, obtained from culture after CMV antigen stimulation. These receptors were taken from a human donor in good health (CMV status not recorded). Some clones in this sample may be carry-over from other donors' samples. CDR3s include the opening cysteine and the closing phenylalanine or tryptophan. The D gene is left open where the match is weak. Some rows have no size entry. The others give once, few or many, or a class for an expanded clone.

d_gene: .
j_gene: TRBJ1-2
v_gene: TRBV7-9
abundance: many
CDR3nt: TGTGCCAGCAGCTTAGCGGGCCCAGAACGCTATGGCTACACCTTC
CDR3aa: CASSLAGPERYGYTF

d_gene: .
j_gene: TRBJ1-1
v_gene: TRBV15
abundance: .
CDR3nt: TGTGCCACCAGCTCCCCTCACCAGGGCGGGGTGAGCACTGAAGCTTTCTTT
CDR3aa: CATSSPHQGGVSTEAFF

d_gene: TRBD2
j_gene: TRBJ2-5
v_gene: TRBV9
abundance: few
CDR3nt: TGTGCCAGCAGCGTGCGGGAGGCCCAAGAGACCCAGTACTTC
CDR3aa: CASSVREAQETQYF

d_gene: TRBD2
j_gene: TRBJ2-1
v_gene: TRBV29-1
abundance: .
CDR3nt: TGCAGCGTTGGCCTCGGGGCGGGAGGCTACAATGAGCAGTTCTTC
CDR3aa: CSVGLGAGGYNEQFF

d_gene: .
j_gene: TRBJ1-2
v_gene: TRBV7-6
abundance: few
CDR3nt: TGTGCCAGCAGCTTAGCCTTGCGGGCCAACTATGGCTACACCTTC
CDR3aa: CASSLALRANYGYTF

d_gene: TRBD1
j_gene: TRBJ1-5
v_gene: TRBV2
abundance: .
CDR3nt: TGTGCCAGCGCGGTGAGGGGACAGGATTTCAATCAGCCCCAGCATTTT
CDR3aa: CASAVRGQDFNQPQHF

d_gene: TRBD1
j_gene: TRBJ1-1
v_gene: TRBV6-4
abundance: .
CDR3nt: TGTGCCAGCAGACCCGGACAGGGGGCAATTGAAGCTTTCTTT
CDR3aa: CASRPGQGAIEAFF

d_gene: .
j_gene: TRBJ2-2
v_gene: TRBV19
abundance: .
CDR3nt: TGTGCCAGTAGCCCTCCACCTCGGGAGATCGGAAGCACCGGGGAGCTGTTTTTT
CDR3aa: CASSPPPREIGSTGELFF

d_gene: TRBD1
j_gene: TRBJ1-1
v_gene: TRBV20-1
abundance: few
CDR3nt: TGCAGTGCAGACAGGGTGACGGAGGCTGAAGCTTTCTTT
CDR3aa: CSADRVTEAEAFF

d_gene: TRBD2
j_gene: TRBJ2-3
v_gene: TRBV29-1
abundance: once
CDR3nt: TGCAGCGTTGAGCCGAGGACTAGCGGGAGCACAGATACGCAGTATTTT
CDR3aa: CSVEPRTSGSTDTQYF

d_gene: TRBD2
j_gene: TRBJ2-3
v_gene: TRBV9
abundance: .
CDR3nt: TGTGCCAGCAGCGCCGGACTAGCGGGACTGTTTAGCACAGATACGCAGTATTTT
CDR3aa: CASSAGLAGLFSTDTQYF

d_gene: TRBD1
j_gene: TRBJ2-7
v_gene: TRBV4-3
abundance: few
CDR3nt: TGCGCCAGCAGCCAAGACAGGGGGCGTCGGAACGAGCAGTACTTC
CDR3aa: CASSQDRGRRNEQYF

d_gene: .
j_gene: TRBJ1-1
v_gene: TRBV7-2
abundance: many
CDR3nt: TGTGCCAGCAGCGAACCCATATTCACTGAAGCTTTCTTT
CDR3aa: CASSEPIFTEAFF

d_gene: TRBD2
j_gene: TRBJ2-5
v_gene: TRBV5-4
abundance: .
CDR3nt: TGTGCCAGCAGGCCTGGACTAGCGGGATCGCAAGAGACCCAGTACTTC
CDR3aa: CASRPGLAGSQETQYF

d_gene: .
j_gene: TRBJ1-2
v_gene: TRBV7-9
abundance: .
CDR3nt: TGTGCCAGCAGCCTAAGTACGGGGAGTTTCCATGGCTACACCTTC
CDR3aa: CASSLSTGSFHGYTF

d_gene: .
j_gene: TRBJ2-3
v_gene: TRBV27
abundance: few
CDR3nt: TGTGCCAGCAGTTTATTCCAGGGCGCAGATACGCAGTATTTT
CDR3aa: CASSLFQGADTQYF

d_gene: .
j_gene: TRBJ2-7
v_gene: TRBV11-2
abundance: many
CDR3nt: TGTGCCAGCAGAGTAACAGGGACCTACGAGCAGTACTTC
CDR3aa: CASRVTGTYEQYF

d_gene: .
j_gene: TRBJ2-5
v_gene: TRBV7-2
abundance: many
CDR3nt: TGTGCCAGCAGCTTAGCGGCGGGTACCAAGCGGGCCCCCAGGCGAGAGACCCAGTACTTC
CDR3aa: CASSLAAGTKRAPRRETQYF

d_gene: .
j_gene: TRBJ1-1
v_gene: TRBV11-2
abundance: many
CDR3nt: TGTGCCAGCAGCTTAGATCTCCGCGGCGAGGGCGTCGCTTTCTTT
CDR3aa: CASSLDLRGEGVAFF

d_gene: TRBD1
j_gene: TRBJ1-3
v_gene: TRBV7-2
abundance: many
CDR3nt: TGTGCCAGCAGCAGATCCGGGACAGGGGCTGGAAACACCATATATTTT
CDR3aa: CASSRSGTGAGNTIYF

d_gene: TRBD2
j_gene: TRBJ2-3
v_gene: TRBV28
abundance: .
CDR3nt: TGTGCCAGCAGTGCGGGACTAGCGGGGAGCACAGATACGCAGTATTTT
CDR3aa: CASSAGLAGSTDTQYF

d_gene: .
j_gene: TRBJ1-1
v_gene: TRBV11-1
abundance: .
CDR3nt: TGTGCCAGCAGCTTAAGCAGGACCACTGAAGCTTTCTTT
CDR3aa: CASSLSRTTEAFF

d_gene: .
j_gene: TRBJ2-2
v_gene: TRBV7-7
abundance: many
CDR3nt: TGTGCTAGCAGCTTAGGTCAAGGCGGGGAGCTGTTTTTT
CDR3aa: CASSLGQGGELFF

d_gene: .
j_gene: TRBJ2-4
v_gene: TRBV27
abundance: .
CDR3nt: TGTGCCAGCAGTTTATCGATCGATATAGCCAAAAACATTCAGTACTTC
CDR3aa: CASSLSIDIAKNIQYF

d_gene: .
j_gene: TRBJ1-1
v_gene: TRBV29-1
abundance: few
CDR3nt: TGCAGCGTAAGGCTAGGGGGACTCTATCCTTTCTTT
CDR3aa: CSVRLGGLYPFF

d_gene: .
j_gene: TRBJ2-5
v_gene: TRBV6-5
abundance: once
CDR3nt: TGTGCCAGCAGTAAGGGGGAGACCCAGTACTTC
CDR3aa: CASSKGETQYF

d_gene: .
j_gene: TRBJ2-7
v_gene: TRBV20-1
abundance: many
CDR3nt: TGCAGTGCTAGGAGAAGGGGTACGGATGAGCAGTACTTC
CDR3aa: CSARRRGTDEQYF

d_gene: .
j_gene: TRBJ1-5
v_gene: TRBV6-2/TRBV6-3
abundance: many
CDR3nt: TGTGCCAGCAAAGAGGGTGTGCAGCCCCAGCATTTT
CDR3aa: CASKEGVQPQHF

d_gene: .
j_gene: TRBJ2-3
v_gene: TRBV7-3
abundance: many
CDR3nt: TGTGCCAGCAGCTTGCTGGGGGGTCTGGCAGATACGCAGTATTTT
CDR3aa: CASSLLGGLADTQYF